The 25 T cell receptor beta chains below all came from one sample that was sequenced in a study of a mutant IDH1 vaccine in newly diagnosed glioma. Time point: week 47, end of study. Every vaccination contained 300 ug of the mutant IDH1 20-mer peptide and was paired with topical imiquimod. Clones were read by immunoSEQ multiplex PCR, and TCRdb kept only the in-frame ones, dropping some. The sample gives roughly 34,000 clones, approximately 90% of which show up once; 12% is in the top ten. No antigen has been identified for these receptors. This sample comprised PBMCs, obtained from a glioma patient whose treatment included an IDH1 peptide vaccine. These receptors were collected from a woman under 40 with glioma.

V and J are TRBV18 and TRBJ2-5; 7 bases line up with TRBD1. Germline V gene data show CDR1 as KGHSH and CDR2 as LQKENI. The CDR3 contains 15 residues. Germline trimming cut 0 bases from V and 13 bases from J; bases unmatched to any gene: 14. The CDR3 nucleotides are TGTGCCAGCTCACCACCAGGGACAGACGGGGACAAACGGTACTTC. Its translation: CASSPPGTDGDKRYF.

The chain has TRBV5-1 and TRBJ2-7; D possibly corresponds to TRBD2 (5 bases). V lost 0 bases, J lost 0 bases, and 13 bases lay in between. This CDR3 contains 16 residues. CDR1 and CDR2 from the germline V gene are SGHRS and YFSETQ. CDR3 nucleotide sequence: TGCGCCAGCAGCTTGGCCTCCCCTAGCCTCTCCTACGAGCAGTACTTC. It is translated as CASSLASPSLSYEQYF.

The chain carries TRBV18 and TRBJ1-1, with D unclear. This CDR3 spans 15 amino acids. Germline CDR1 and CDR2: KGHSH and LQKENI. The V end lost 3 bases, the J end lost 0 bases, and 11 bases lay between the germline ends. CDR3 sequence reads: CASSPIPGMNTEAFF. For the CDR3, the DNA is TGTGCCAGCTCACCGATTCCGGGAATGAACACTGAAGCTTTCTTT.

The V gene is TRBV30, the J gene TRBJ1-6, with no clear D. Germline CDR1 reads GTSNPN; CDR2 reads SVGIG (reference sequence). The CDR3 is made up of 13 amino acids. V gave up 6 bases and J gave up 6 bases, with 12 bases separating them. Here the CDR3 reads CACHRRTNSPLHF. The CDR3 region has the DNA TGTGCCTGCCACCGACGGACTAATTCACCCCTCCACTTT. The whole variable domain, filled in from reference TRBV30 and TRBJ1-6, reads SQTIHQWPATLVQPVGSPLSLECTVEGTSNPNLYWYRQAAGRGLQLLFYSVGIGQISSEVPQNLSASRPQDRQFILSSKKLLLSDSGFYLCACHRRTNSPLHFGNGTRLTVT.

This clone was counted between two and nine times. The chain is built from TRBV4-3 and TRBJ1-3; possible D gene TRBD1, 6 bases. This CDR3 comprises 15 residues. CDR1 and CDR2 (germline): LGHNA, YSLEER. The V and J ends lost 1 base and 4 bases respectively, with 11 bases between them. The DNA of the CDR3 is TGCGCCAGCAGCCAAGGAGGGGGGCCGGGAAACACCATATATTTT. It codes for CASSQGGGPGNTIYF.

This clone was counted a few times. As DNA, the CDR3 is TGTGCCAGCTCAAGTAAACAGGGGCAGGGTGGCTACACCTTC. It translates to CASSSKQGQGGYTF. This rearrangement joins TRBV18 to TRBJ1-2; 7 positions agree with TRBD1. Per the germline V gene, CDR1 is KGHSH and CDR2 is LQKENI. J lost 7 bases, V lost 5 bases, and 10 bases had no gene match. This CDR3 spans 14 amino acids.

The chain couples TRBV7-9 to TRBJ1-1; D is unclear. V was trimmed by 5 bases and J by 1 base, leaving 11 bases between them. Germline CDR1 is SEHNR and CDR2 is FQNEAQ (reference sequence). The CDR3 extends over 14 amino acids. The CDR3 DNA reads TGTGCCAGCAGCCCCACTGGGCCGAACACTGAAGCTTTCTTT. Protein: CASSPTGPNTEAFF.

The genes are TRBV19 and TRBJ1-5; no reliable D call. This CDR3 is 12 amino acids long. Per germline, CDR1 LNHDA and CDR2 SQIVND (reference sequence). With 5 bases removed from V and 7 bases from J, the gap between germline ends came to 9 bases. CDR3 in DNA: TGTGCCAGTAGTTCGTTCGAACAGCCCCAGCATTTT. Protein sequence: CASSSFEQPQHF. Full variable domain (remainder filled in from reference TRBV19 and TRBJ1-5): DGGITQSPKYLFRKEGQNVTLSCEQNLNHDAMYWYRQDPGQGLRLIYYSQIVNDFQKGDIAEGYSVSREKKESFPLTVTSAQKNPTAFYLCASSSFEQPQHFGDGTRLSIL.

The rearrangement uses TRBV30 and TRBJ1-1, with D perhaps matching TRBD1 (5 bases). V dropped 5 bases and J dropped 3 bases, with 16 bases sitting between them. The CDR3 totals 14 residues. Germline CDR1 is GTSNPN and CDR2 is SVGIG (reference sequence). CDR3 sequence (DNA): TGTGCCTGGGACCATAGGGGAGGGGACACTGAAGCTTTCTTT. Protein product: CAWDHRGGDTEAFF.

The CDR3 region has the DNA TGTGCCAGCAGCCCGAGTTACGAGCAGTACTTC. As protein: CASSPSYEQYF. The chain is built from TRBV11-2 and TRBJ2-7; no clear D. Trimming removed 5 bases from V and 4 bases from J, with 6 bases in between. This CDR3 has 11 amino acids. Germline CDR1 and CDR2: SGHAT and FQNNGV.

This chain connects TRBV7-7 to TRBJ2-3; the D gene could be TRBD1 or TRBD2 (6 bases each). This CDR3 is built from 14 residues. Germline CDR1 reads SSHAT; CDR2 reads FNYEAQ (reference sequence). Trimming cost V 1 base and J 7 bases, with 12 bases left between them. CDR3 loop: CASSLVPGAHTQYF. CDR3 DNA sequence: TGTGCCAGCAGCTTAGTCCCGGGGGCACATACGCAGTATTTT.

The chain links TRBV5-5 to TRBJ2-6; D tentatively reads TRBD1 or TRBD2 (6 bases each). The CDR3 covers 17 residues. CDR1 and CDR2 from the germline V gene are SGHKS and YYEKEE (reference sequence). V lost 3 bases and J 3 bases, leaving 16 bases between the germline ends. The CDR3 nucleotides are TGTGCCAGCAGCTATCCAAGGGGGGAGCTTGGGGCCAACGTCCTGACTTTC. This encodes CASSYPRGELGANVLTF.

V gene TRBV7-9 combines with J gene TRBJ2-5, with D perhaps TRBD2 (6 bases). This CDR3 spans 13 amino acids. V was trimmed by 7 bases and J by 3 bases, leaving 12 bases between them. The germline V gene has CDR1 SEHNR and CDR2 FQNEAQ (reference sequence). The CDR3 protein is CASTHRGEETQYF. The CDR3 DNA follows: TGTGCCAGCACCCACCGCGGGGAAGAGACCCAGTACTTC.

This clone was detected a few times. The chain carries TRBV5-6 and TRBJ2-5, with 7 positions matching TRBD1. This CDR3 has 14 residues. Trimming cost V 2 bases and J 1 base; bases outside gene matches: 2. Germline V CDR1 and CDR2: SGHDT, YYEEEE. The CDR3 reads CASSFQGVQETQYF. For the CDR3, the DNA is TGTGCCAGCAGCTTTCAGGGGGTCCAAGAGACCCAGTACTTC.

V usage is TRBV5-6 and J usage is TRBJ2-7, with 8 bases aligning to TRBD1. Germline V gene lookup returns CDR1 SGHDT and CDR2 YYEEEE. CDR3 length equals 14 residues. J lost 5 bases, V lost 2 bases, and 6 bases had no gene match. CDR3 in DNA: TGTGCCAGCAGCTTCGGCAGGGGGCGTCACGAGCAGTACTTC. It yields the protein CASSFGRGRHEQYF.

The V call is TRBV6-6, the J call TRBJ2-3; no definite D call. From germline, CDR1 is MNHNY and CDR2 SVGAGI (reference sequence). The CDR3 is made up of 15 amino acids. Trimming shortened V by 2 bases and J by 0 bases, and 9 bases separated the two germline ends. The CDR3 DNA sequence: TGTGCCAGCAGTTACGTACCGTCTAGCACAGATACGCAGTATTTT. Its protein is CASSYVPSSTDTQYF.

The rearrangement uses TRBV2 and TRBJ2-5; D unresolved. Trimming removed 6 bases at V and 4 bases at J, with 3 bases between. Germline V gene sequence: CDR1 SNHLY, CDR2 FYNNEI. The CDR3 consists of 10 residues. The CDR3 protein is CASRSETQYF. Here the CDR3 DNA reads TGTGCCAGCAGATCAGAGACCCAGTACTTC.

The chain employs TRBV5-4 and TRBJ2-5; D remains unclear. Germline assignment: CDR1 SGHNT and CDR2 YYREEE (reference sequence). V gave up 0 bases and J gave up 2 bases, with 8 bases separating them. The CDR3 is made up of 14 amino acids. The CDR3 DNA reads as TGTGCCAGCAGCTTGGCCGGGCAGCAAGAGACCCAGTACTTC. It codes for CASSLAGQQETQYF.

The CDR3 DNA sequence: TGTGCCAGCAGCTCAAACAGGGTAAGAGAAAAACTGTTTTTT. Translated: CASSSNRVREKLFF. The chain links TRBV7-2 to TRBJ1-4; D perhaps matches TRBD1 (6 bases). V lost 4 bases to trimming and J lost 8 bases, with 14 bases between them. This CDR3 is 14 amino acids long. Germline values: CDR1 SGHTA, CDR2 FQGNSA. Complete variable domain (other parts from reference TRBV7-2 and TRBJ1-4): GAGVSQSPSNKVTEKGKDVELRCDPISGHTALYWYRQSLGQGLEFLIYFQGNSAPDKSGLPSDRFSAERTGGSVSTLTIQRTQQEDSAVYLCASSSNRVREKLFFGSGTQLSVL.

This clone appeared once. This chain uses TRBV6-5 with TRBJ2-3, with no clear D. The CDR3 is made up of 14 amino acids. With 0 bases removed from V and 1 base from J, the gap between germline ends came to 5 bases. Germline-derived CDR1 and CDR2 are MNHEY and SVGAGI. CDR3 in DNA: TGTGCCAGCAGTTACTCGGCCCGCACAGATACGCAGTATTTT. Translation: CASSYSARTDTQYF.

The chain is built from TRBV25-1 and TRBJ1-3, with TRBD1 as a possible D gene (6 bases). CDR1 is MGHDK, CDR2 SYGVNS, per germline. V was pared by 7 bases and J by 4 bases, with 14 bases between. This CDR3 contains 14 residues. CDR3 in amino acids: CASNDGTTGNTIYF. CDR3 coding DNA: TGTGCCAGCAATGACGGGACAACCGGAAACACCATATATTTT.

This sequence joins TRBV5-1 and TRBJ2-7; D is unclear. The ends were cut back, 4 bases at V and 3 bases at J, with 17 bases in the middle. Germline-derived CDR1 and CDR2 are SGHRS and YFSETQ. The CDR3 extends over 15 amino acids. The CDR3 sequence: CASSPVAGNDYEQYF. CDR3 DNA: TGCGCCAGCAGCCCCGTTGCTGGGAATGACTACGAGCAGTACTTC.

This clone was counted a single time. The rearrangement uses TRBV18 and TRBJ1-6, with 7 positions matching TRBD1. The V and J ends lost 6 bases and 7 bases, in that order; junction bases with no gene match: 9. Germline V gene data show CDR1 as KGHSH and CDR2 as LQKENI. This CDR3 comprises 15 residues. CDR3 sequence: CASSLTGQTNSPLHF. The CDR3, as DNA: TGTGCCAGCTCTTTGACGGGACAGACCAATTCACCCCTCCACTTT.

The rearrangement uses TRBV7-9 and TRBJ1-2; no clear D gene. CDR3 size: 13 residues. V shed 6 bases and J shed 4 bases, with 12 bases lying between them. Germline V gene data show CDR1 as SEHNR and CDR2 as FQNEAQ (reference sequence). The CDR3: CASRLDGSYGYTF. The CDR3 nucleotides are TGTGCCAGCAGGTTGGACGGGAGCTATGGCTACACCTTC.

This clone has just one count. The chain links TRBV10-3 to TRBJ1-2; D is perhaps TRBD1 (5 bases). CDR1 and CDR2 (germline): ENHRY, SYGVKD. V lost 2 bases, J lost 2 bases, and 9 bases lay in between. CDR3 size: 14 residues. The CDR3, as DNA: TGTGCCATCAGTGAGGGGGGGACCAACTATGGCTACACCTTC. Amino acid sequence: CAISEGGTNYGYTF.